The T cell receptor (beta chain) described here comes from a study of shared clonotypes between healthy human individuals. Germline V gene data show CDR1 as SGHAT and CDR2 as FQNNGV. The CDR3 is 18 residues long. The junction had 13 bases not matched to a gene; V was cut back by 4 bases and J by 2 bases. The table came from immunoSEQ multiplex PCR; TCRdb's copy has only in-frame clones and leaves some out. This table holds around 690,000 clones, less than 95% found once. Input material: memory CD8+ T cells from PBMCs. This sample's subset: CD45RO+ cells pooled with CCR7-negative TemRA cells. V and J are TRBV11-2 and TRBJ2-1, with TRBD2 identical over 8 bases. This sequence originates from a man aged 18 to 35 in good health. Some clones in this sample may be carry-over from other donors' samples. The CDR3 loop is CASSWDGGEARPYNEQFF. In DNA, the CDR3 is TGTGCCAGCAGCTGGGACGGGGGGGAGGCCCGCCCCTACAATGAGCAGTTCTTC. The whole variable domain, remainder taken from reference TRBV11-2 and TRBJ2-1, is EAGVAQSPRYKIIEKRQSVAFWCNPISGHATLYWYQQILGQGPKLLIQFQNNGVVDDSQLPKDRFSAERLKGVDSTLKIQPAKLEDSAVYLCASSWDGGEARPYNEQFFGPGTRLTVL.